This T cell receptor beta chain was recorded in a study of regulatory T cells in long-lasting Graves disease (dated by TCRdb to 2020 to 2022). Regarding the complete study: In the newly diagnosed Graves' disease group, patients had been taking antithyroid drugs for less than 3 months. Patients with persistent Graves' disease were compared with patients with newly diagnosed Graves' disease using TCR sequencing and RNA sequencing of peripheral blood. The study was registered as a clinical trial and conducted in China. A total of some 35 samples underwent TCR sequencing, from roughly 13 patients with persistent Graves' disease and 20 or so patients with newly diagnosed Graves' disease.

This clonotype was counted ten times or more. The antigen it recognizes is unknown. No base quality information exists; no much larger clone differs at one position. The library was made by multiplex PCR. Instrument on record: Illumina HiSeq 4000. TCR beta libraries were built with iRepertoire HTBI primers and Arm-PCR amplification of CDR3 regions. PCR products were gel purified before sequencing. As for the original processing: Across samples, around 58 TRBV and 13 to 15 TRBJ segments were identified and used for gene usage analysis of CDR3 amino acid clonotypes. COPE and FqMerger were used to merge the filtered high-quality paired reads into contigs. Contigs were aligned with BLAST to IMGT TRBV, TRBD and TRBJ reference genes, and CDR3 was defined per IMGT. Clonotypes above 0.1% frequency were classified as highly expanded clones. Repertoire diversity was measured by Shannon entropy, and V-J evenness by the Gini coefficient. A clonotype was considered public if more than one individual shared it. The raw public data were reprocessed by TCRdb itself: fastp quality trimming at Q25, MiXCR clonotype calling, in-frame beta chains only. Identical CDR3 protein sequences are pooled into one entry, listed with their most common genes and DNA. The V and J calls here are based on TCRdb, not the publication. This sample gives about 440,000 distinct CDR3 sequences in total; 15% of them show up just once. The ten largest clonotypes hold 16% of the sample.

Compared with germline, V lacks 3 bases and J lacks 7 bases; bases without a gene match: 12. The CDR3 goes from the cysteine to the phenylalanine over 18 residues. Just CDR3 DNA is preserved here, 54 bases in frame from base 1. From a lookup of the germline V gene, CDR1 and CDR2 are KGHSH and LQKENI. The time point label, as the study defines it: newly diagnosed GD, antithyroid drugs for less than 3 months. RNA was extracted from PBMCs in TRIzol for both TCR sequencing and RNA sequencing. Graves' disease was diagnosed according to American Thyroid Association guidelines. Patients for the study were recruited at an endocrinology department in Xi'an, China. Each patient gave around 9 milliliters of peripheral blood, collected in an EDTA anticoagulant tube. Ficoll Paque Plus density gradient separation was used to isolate PBMCs, and no additional T cell sorting was done. An Agilent 2100 Bioanalyzer and agarose gel were used to check RNA quality, and a NanoDrop 2000 was used to measure RNA concentration.

Findings and caveats that apply to the study as a whole: Persistent disease showed preferential use of TRBV28, TRBJ1-2 and TRBJ2-5, whereas newly diagnosed disease favored TRBV20-1 and TRBJ2-1. The study examined only peripheral blood because the primary lesion, thyroid tissue, could not be accessed. Sequencing and analysis were restricted to the TCR beta chain. The small sample size was acknowledged by the authors as a limitation that may reduce accuracy. Lower TCR Shannon entropy and fewer highly expanded clones were observed in persistent Graves' disease patients than in newly diagnosed patients, which suggested clonal expansion. More public clonotypes were shared among persistent patients (more than 2,500) than among newly diagnosed patients (roughly 1,000).

The same data also contributed to another study, on T cells in Graves' hyperthyroidism and ophthalmopathy. As noted in the second study: A patient counted as having stable Graves' hyperthyroidism if no progression to ophthalmopathy occurred over 18 months of follow-up. The hyperthyroidism patients were between 18 and 65 years old and newly diagnosed, with a disease duration of less than 2 months. Patients with uncontrolled infections, other autoimmune diseases, pregnancy or lactation were excluded. Diagnoses were based on clinical symptoms, serum thyroxine and TRAb, thyroid ultrasound and orbital computed tomography. For the first round of RT-PCR on the TCR CDR3, the HTBI primer set was used together with the Qiagen OneStep RT-PCR kit. Most expanded thyroid clonotypes (frequency above 0.001) were also detected in blood, a finding suggesting that blood repertoires may reflect thyroid immune responses. A model built on a 13 V-J signature distinguished ophthalmopathy from stable hyperthyroidism, reaching 85% to 90% sensitivity and under 84% specificity in cross-validation and 80%/75% in testing. During validation, the model predicted progression to ophthalmopathy a median of approximately six months ahead of onset, with 60% to 71% sensitivity and almost 75% specificity. TCR V-J signatures able to tell the groups apart were searched for in a discovery cohort of approximately 95 patients, of whom more than 40 had Graves' ophthalmopathy and about 60 had stable Graves' hyperthyroidism. Prospective prediction of ophthalmopathy was tested in an independent validation cohort of 18 to 20 hyperthyroidism patients and 17 patients who later progressed to ophthalmopathy. The roughly 100 discovery patients were divided at random into training and test sets in a 7:3 ratio. The study also compared thyroid tissue and blood T-cell repertoires from five or six Graves' hyperthyroidism patients. Following sampling, methimazole starting at 30 mg daily was given to hyperthyroidism patients, and high-dose intravenous methylprednisolone was given to ophthalmopathy patients. Libraries were constructed in a second round of multiplex PCR, after which size selection and purification were performed. Paired-end sequencing of the libraries was performed with 100 bp reads on an Illumina HiSeq2000. Raw data were processed with SOAPnuke, discarding reads with adapters, uncalled bases, mean Phred below 15, or no exact constant-primer or identifier match. High-quality paired reads were merged with COPE v1.2.5, and unique nucleotide sequences were defined as clonotypes. MiTCR v1.1 was used to align the clonotypes against IMGT TRBV, TRBD and TRBJ reference segments. The analysis included only V-J combinations with a frequency above 0.0001, which together covered more than 99% of the repertoires. A TCS score was defined as the ratio of F50 (clonal expansion) to E x V (chaos), with BLOSUM62-based TCRdist applied between CDR3 peptides within each V-J. Welch's t-statistics and random forest reduced roughly 500 V-J features to about 13, which were used in a naive Bayes classifier (R e1071). No statistical method was used to fix the sample size in advance, and group allocation was not hidden from the investigators. TCR Vbeta CDR3 sequencing of some 140 peripheral blood samples (43 ophthalmopathy, some 75 hyperthyroidism and roughly 17 progressor patients) is reported in the paper.

This TCR was sampled from a woman in her twenties or thirties with Graves disease. Donor details come from another sample of the same person, matched by shared clones. The receptor chain draws on TRBV18 and TRBJ2-1, with 13 bases aligning to TRBD2. This specimen was peripheral blood mononuclear cells (PBMCs), taken at new diagnosis, from a patient treated with antithyroid drugs. The bases are TGTGCCAGCTCACCGCTTGGGATGACTAGCGGGAGGAGTAATGAGCAGTTCTTC. Its protein product is CASSPLGMTSGRSNEQFF.